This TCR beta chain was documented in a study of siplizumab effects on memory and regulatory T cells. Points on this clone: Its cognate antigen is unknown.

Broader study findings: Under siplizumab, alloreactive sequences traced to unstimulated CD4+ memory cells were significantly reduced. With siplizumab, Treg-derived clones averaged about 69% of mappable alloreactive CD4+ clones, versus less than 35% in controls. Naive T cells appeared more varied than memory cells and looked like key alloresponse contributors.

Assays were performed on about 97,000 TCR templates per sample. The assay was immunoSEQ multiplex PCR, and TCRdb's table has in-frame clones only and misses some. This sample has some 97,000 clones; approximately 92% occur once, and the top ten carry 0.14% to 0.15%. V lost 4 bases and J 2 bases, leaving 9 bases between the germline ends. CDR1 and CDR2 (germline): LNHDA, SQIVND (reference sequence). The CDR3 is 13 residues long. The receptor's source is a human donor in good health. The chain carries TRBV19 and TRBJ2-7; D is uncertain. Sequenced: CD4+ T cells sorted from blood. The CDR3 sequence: CASSTKSPYEQYF. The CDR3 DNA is TGTGCCAGTAGTACCAAAAGCCCCTACGAGCAGTACTTC.